The 7 T cell receptor beta chains given below trace back to one sample, sequenced in a study of blood T cells in healthy people across ages. The use of a sample-barcoded 5' primer and a J-beta primer mix characterized a second PCR of about 7 to 12 cycles. TCRdb fed the 5' RACE reads into MiXCR, producing one record per CDR3 protein. The sample records about 560,000 distinct CDR3 sequences, about 27% being singletons. The same sample was also used in a study of T cells of mothers and their children.

The sample was blood. These receptors were obtained from a boy aged 2 to 9 in good health.

This rearrangement joins TRBV15 to TRBJ1-2; D is unresolved. CDR1 is LNHNV and CDR2 is YYDKDF in the germline V gene (reference sequence). Trimming cost V 0 bases and J 8 bases, with 16 bases left between them. This CDR3 is built from 15 residues. In DNA form, the CDR3 reads TGTGCCACCAGCAGAGATTCTGCGGGGATCCGCGGCTACACCTTC. Its protein is CATSRDSAGIRGYTF.

This clonotype showed up many times. The chain employs TRBV20-1 and TRBJ2-5; D uncertain. CDR1 is DFQATT and CDR2 is SNEGSKA in the germline V gene (reference sequence). The length of the CDR3 is 12 residues. V lost 6 bases and J lost 7, with 15 bases in between. CDR3: CSAKPHAGTQYF. In nucleotides, the CDR3 is TGCAGTGCCAAACCCCACGCAGGGACCCAGTACTTC.

This clonotype came up a few times. The chain employs TRBV20-1 and TRBJ2-7, with 12 bases matching TRBD2. J lost 3 bases, V lost 6 bases, and 9 bases had no gene match. This CDR3 region has 15 residues. Germline-derived CDR1 and CDR2 are DFQATT and SNEGSKA (reference sequence). CDR3 loop: CSARSTSGGIYEQYF. The CDR3 nucleotides read TGCAGTGCGCGGAGCACTAGCGGGGGGATCTACGAGCAGTACTTC.

The chain uses TRBV21-1 and TRBJ2-4; the table's D call, TRBD2, was not checked against the DNA. TRBV21-1 is a pseudogene locus. CDR3 size: 18 residues. The chain's CDR3 is CASSKTSGTSGSGNIQYF. CDR3 bases: TGTGCCAGCAGCAAAACCTCCGGGACTAGCGGGAGTGGTAACATTCAGTACTTC.

V usage is TRBV5-1 and J usage is TRBJ2-3; 10 positions match TRBD2. CDR1 is SGHRS and CDR2 is YFSETQ in the germline V gene. The CDR3 is 15 residues long. With V trimmed by 5 bases and J by 3 bases, 6 bases remained unmatched. Here the CDR3 DNA reads TGCGCCAGCAGACCAACTAGCGGGAAAACAGATACGCAGTATTTT. Encoded protein: CASRPTSGKTDTQYF.

This clonotype was found a few times. This sequence joins TRBV6-6 and TRBJ1-1, with D uncertain. The CDR3 spans 12 residues. CDR1 and CDR2 (germline): MNHNY, SVGAGI (reference sequence). Trimming shortened V by 7 bases and J by 5 bases, and 11 bases separated the two germline ends. CDR3: CASISGGTEAFF. CDR3 nucleotides: TGTGCCAGCATCTCCGGCGGGACTGAAGCTTTCTTT.

Only a few counts were recorded for this clonotype. This chain joins TRBV6-6 and TRBJ2-3; weak D call: TRBD2 (5 bases). The CDR3 is made up of 14 amino acids. Germline V lookup: CDR1 MNHNY, CDR2 SVGAGI (reference sequence). Trimming pared 6 bases from V and 1 base from J, leaving 11 bases between. The CDR3 region is CASSPALGTDTQYF. In nucleotides, the CDR3 is TGTGCCAGCAGCCCGGCACTAGGCACAGATACGCAGTATTTT.